Sequencing of this T cell receptor beta chain was carried out in a study of T cells in Graves' hyperthyroidism and ophthalmopathy (dated by TCRdb to 2018 to 2020). General notes on the study: Peripheral blood was sampled at the time of initial diagnosis, prior to any treatment. To identify TCR V-J signatures that set the groups apart, the researchers used a discovery cohort of about a hundred patients, made up of under 50 with Graves' ophthalmopathy and 57 with stable Graves' hyperthyroidism. An independent validation cohort of fewer than 20 hyperthyroidism patients and about 15 patients who later progressed to ophthalmopathy tested prospective prediction of ophthalmopathy. The roughly 99 discovery patients were divided at random into training and test sets in a 7:3 ratio. Thyroid tissue and blood T-cell repertoires from more than 5 Graves' hyperthyroidism patients were also compared in the study. After blood sampling, hyperthyroidism patients were treated with methimazole at a starting dose of 30 mg daily, and ophthalmopathy patients were treated with high-dose intravenous methylprednisolone. TCR Vbeta CDR3 sequencing of 140 or so peripheral blood samples (approximately 44 ophthalmopathy, 75 or so hyperthyroidism and approximately 17 progressor patients) is reported in the paper. The full study reports these points: Ophthalmopathy was separated from stable hyperthyroidism by a 13 V-J signature model, with 87.88% sensitivity and just over 81% specificity obtained in cross-validation and 80%/75% obtained in testing. Most expanded thyroid clonotypes (frequency above 0.001) were also detected in blood, suggesting blood repertoires may reflect thyroid immune responses. In validation, progression to ophthalmopathy was predicted by the model with around 71% sensitivity and nearly 75% specificity, a median of approximately 6.5 months before onset. Sample size was not statistically predetermined, and blinding of investigators to group allocation was not performed.

Amplification of TCR beta CDR3 regions was carried out from RNA transcripts. For the first round of RT-PCR on the TCR CDR3, the HTBI primer set was used together with the Qiagen OneStep RT-PCR kit. Libraries were constructed in a second round of multiplex PCR, after which size selection and purification were performed. Sequencing of the libraries was done on an Illumina HiSeq2000 using paired-end 100 bp reads. The study's processing was this. SOAPnuke was used to process the raw data, throwing out any read that contained adapters or uncalled bases, had a mean Phred below 15, or lacked an exact constant-primer or identifier match. High-quality paired reads were merged using COPE v1.2.5, and each unique nucleotide sequence was defined as a clonotype. MiTCR v1.1 was used to align the clonotypes against IMGT TRBV, TRBD and TRBJ reference segments. Only V-J combinations with frequency above 0.0001, covering approximately 99% of repertoires, were analysed. The TCS score was defined as F50 (clonal expansion) divided by E x V (chaos), with BLOSUM62-based TCRdist calculated between CDR3 peptides within each V-J. Welch's t-statistics and random forest reduced fewer than 550 V-J features to 10 to 15, which were used in a naive Bayes classifier (R e1071). TCRdb's own reprocessing of the public reads used fastp at Q25 and MiXCR and kept productive beta chains. Rows with one shared CDR3 protein collapse into an entry with the most common genes and DNA. It is TCRdb's table, rather than the study itself, that gives the V and J calls and clone size. The sample has more than 300,000 distinct CDR3 sequences on record, approximately 18% of them singletons. In total, the top ten clones hold roughly a third of the sample.

The CDR3 holds 14 amino acids from the cysteine to the phenylalanine. This entry keeps only the CDR3 DNA: 42 bases, framed from base 1. The germline V gene yields SGHTA for CDR1 and FQGNSA for CDR2. V lost 5 bases and J lost 10 bases; the stretch between them is 15 bases long. Hyperthyroidism patients were aged 18 to 65 years and newly diagnosed, with disease duration of less than 2 months. Patients with uncontrolled infections, other autoimmune diseases, pregnancy or lactation were excluded. Diagnoses were established on the basis of clinical symptoms, serum thyroxine and TRAb, thyroid ultrasound, and orbital computed tomography. Blood from progressor patients was drawn when they were first diagnosed with hyperthyroidism, before any ophthalmopathy symptoms appeared. Ficoll-Paque density gradient centrifugation was used to isolate PBMCs from under 11 ml of fresh peripheral blood. Progressor patients were defined as those initially diagnosed with Graves' hyperthyroidism in whom ophthalmopathy developed during follow-up. Trizol reagent was used to extract total RNA, and RNA quality was then checked on an Agilent 2100 Bioanalyzer.

This clonotype was seen only a few times. Its binding antigen is unknown. There are no base qualities to consult, and no much larger clone falls within one base. The sequencing sample was made of blood. The chain links TRBV7-2 with TRBJ1-6, with TRBD1 perhaps the D gene, on 6 matching bases. This sequence was found in a woman under 40 with Graves' hyperthyroidism that later progressed to Graves' ophthalmopathy. Here is the DNA: TGTGCCAGCAGCCAAGGCGACAGGAGCTCACCCCTCCACTTT. Translation gives CASSQGDRSSPLHF.